This T cell receptor (beta chain) is from a study of shared clonotypes between healthy human individuals. The assay was immunoSEQ multiplex PCR, and TCRdb's table has in-frame clones only and misses some. The data contain hundreds of thousands of clones, around 87% of them singletons. Broader study findings: Clonotypes which were not shared had lower generation probabilities than clonotypes that all four donors shared.

Notes on this clone: Its matching antigen is unknown.

This sequence was found in a man younger than 35 in good health. The sample was memory CD8+ T cells sorted from blood. Specified subset: CD45RO+ cells pooled with CCR7-negative TemRA cells.

The CDR3 is CASSLEELAREQYF. The CDR3 coding sequence is TGTGCCAGCAGCTTAGAGGAACTAGCGAGGGAGCAGTACTTC. J is TRBJ2-7 and V is TRBV7-2; 7 bases match TRBD2. This CDR3 has 14 residues. CDR1 and CDR2 (germline): SGHTA, FQGNSA. V trimming: 1 base; J trimming: 7 bases; junction bases outside the gene matches: 7. Filled out from reference TRBV7-2 and TRBJ2-7, the complete variable domain reads GAGVSQSPSNKVTEKGKDVELRCDPISGHTALYWYRQSLGQGLEFLIYFQGNSAPDKSGLPSDRFSAERTGGSVSTLTIQRTQQEDSAVYLCASSLEELAREQYFGPGTRLTVT.